The present TCR beta chain was sequenced within a study of HIV-infected patients and healthy controls. MiXCR, run by TCRdb on the 5' RACE reads, gives a single entry per CDR3 protein. The sample holds around 18,000 distinct CDR3 sequences, about 17% seen once. Sequenced input: CD8+ T cells from blood. The clonotype originates from a human donor in good health.

CDR3 in amino acids: CATSDLMEFGTDTQYF. The CDR3, as DNA: TGTGCCACCAGTGATTTAATGGAATTCGGCACAGATACGCAGTATTTT. J is TRBJ2-3 and V is TRBV24-1; D gene uncertain. V lost 1 base to trimming and J lost 1 base, with 11 bases between them. The germline CDR1 and CDR2 sequences are KGHDR and SFDVKD. The CDR3 loop spans 16 amino acids.